This TCR beta chain is from a study of blood T cell repertoires in COVID-19. As for the study in general: The study drew acute and convalescent COVID-19 samples from the United States, Italy and Spain.

Authors' analysis steps: Estimated nucleated cell counts came from reference gene primer amplification. Profiling relied on immunoSEQ multiplex PCR, and the TCRdb table lists in-frame clones only, not all of them. V and J calls and clone size follow that table, whereas D and trimming were derived from the DNA. This sample has roughly 160,000 clones, with 79% found just once. Seattle-derived patients entered the study during active infection and were followed longitudinally. Per the germline V gene, CDR1 is LNHDA and CDR2 is SQIVND (reference sequence). V shed 2 bases and J 7 bases; nucleotides not matched to a gene: 8. The CDR3 spans 15 residues.

The receptor was isolated from a woman aged 55 to 70 with COVID-19, enrolled during active disease. Source material: peripheral blood. The chain uses TRBV19 and TRBJ1-2, with 9 bases fitting TRBD1. The chain's CDR3 is CASSIWHRGRGGYTF. DNA for the CDR3: TGTGCCAGTAGTATATGGCACAGGGGGCGGGGTGGCTACACCTTC.